The 2 T cell receptor beta chains below were found in one sample sequenced in a study of T cell changes during pregnancy in multiple sclerosis. Profiling relied on immunoSEQ multiplex PCR, and the TCRdb table lists in-frame clones only, not all of them. Of over 50,000 clones in the sample, nearly 90% were seen once. The starting material was peripheral blood, obtained in the first trimester of pregnancy. These receptor sequences come from a female donor with multiple sclerosis, enrolled in a pregnancy study.

The chain has TRBV28 and TRBJ2-4; a possible D gene is TRBD2 (5 bases). V was cut by 6 bases and J by 11 bases, with 14 bases left in between. Germline CDR1 is MDHEN and CDR2 is SYDVKM. The CDR3 spans 12 residues. The CDR3 nucleotides are TGTGCCAGCAGGAACGTAGCGACTGTTCAGTACTTC. It yields the protein CASRNVATVQYF.

The rearrangement joins TRBV4-3 to TRBJ2-1; D may be TRBD2 (6 bases). Per the germline V gene, CDR1 is LGHNA and CDR2 is YSLEER. The CDR3 contains 19 residues. Trimming took 0 bases from V and 8 from J, leaving 26 bases between them. In DNA, the CDR3 is TGCGCCAGCAGCCAAGACTTACTAGCTAGGTGGCCAAGGGTCCATGAGCAGTTCTTC. Amino acids: CASSQDLLARWPRVHEQFF.